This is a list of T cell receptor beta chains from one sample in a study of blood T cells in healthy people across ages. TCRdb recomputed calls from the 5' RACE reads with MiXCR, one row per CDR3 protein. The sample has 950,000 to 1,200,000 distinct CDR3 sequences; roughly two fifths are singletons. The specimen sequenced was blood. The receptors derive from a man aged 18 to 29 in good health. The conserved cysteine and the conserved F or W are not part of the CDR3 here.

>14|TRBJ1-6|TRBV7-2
ASSFPGQGADSPLH
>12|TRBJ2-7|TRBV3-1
ASSPLAEFYEQY
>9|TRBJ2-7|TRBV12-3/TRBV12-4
ASSLAVEQY
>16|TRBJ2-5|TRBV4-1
ASNERPLRDRGKNEQY
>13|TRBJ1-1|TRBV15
ATSISWGSNTEAF
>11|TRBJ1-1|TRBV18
ASSPTRQGEAF
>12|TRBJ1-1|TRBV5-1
ASSRITVNTEAF
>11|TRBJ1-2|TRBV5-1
ASSFTVSYGYT
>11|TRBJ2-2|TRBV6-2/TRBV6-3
ASSYGGAGELF
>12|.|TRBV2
ASSDDRGSETQY
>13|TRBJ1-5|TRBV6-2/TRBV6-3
AGSGGTHSNQPQH
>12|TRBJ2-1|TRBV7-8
ASRGWTGGYEQF
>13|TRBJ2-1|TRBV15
ATSRDQGTYNEQF
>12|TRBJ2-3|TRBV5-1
ASRQGQGEDTQY
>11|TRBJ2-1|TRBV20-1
SAGNSPRDEQF
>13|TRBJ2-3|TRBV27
ASSFSPASLDTQY
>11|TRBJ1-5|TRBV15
ATSNGVNQPQH
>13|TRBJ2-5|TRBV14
ASSQDCAGQETQY
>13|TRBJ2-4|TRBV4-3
ASSQDRGPKNIQY
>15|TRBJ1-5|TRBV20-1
SARGSEGTANNQPQH
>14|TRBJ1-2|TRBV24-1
ATSDLSSQGVDGYT
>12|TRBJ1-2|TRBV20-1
SAREGTARGFRT
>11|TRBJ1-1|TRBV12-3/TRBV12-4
ASSPSTDRVAF
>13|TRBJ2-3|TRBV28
ASRVSPPFPDTQY
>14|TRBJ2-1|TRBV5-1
ASSLSFGGSDNEQF
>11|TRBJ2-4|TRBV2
ASSERGGVIRY
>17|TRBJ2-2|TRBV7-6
ASSLAGRVYDLRSGELF
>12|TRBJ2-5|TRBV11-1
ASRHPRVGETQY
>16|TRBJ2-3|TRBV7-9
ASSTYAATGGVSDTQY
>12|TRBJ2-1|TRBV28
ASSLGGLDNEQF
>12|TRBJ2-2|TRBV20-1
SARRGTSGGELF
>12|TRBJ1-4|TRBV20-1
SASGRTGDEKLF
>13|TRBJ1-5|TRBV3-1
ASSQTDRDNQPQH
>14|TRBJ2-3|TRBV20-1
SASPTSGVFSDTQY
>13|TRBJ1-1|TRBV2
ASSEAGSGSAEAF
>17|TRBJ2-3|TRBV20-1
SATRLAGGQGVATETQY
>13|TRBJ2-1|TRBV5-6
ASSLGWLGGQEQF
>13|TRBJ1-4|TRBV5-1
ASSFRGRTNEKLF
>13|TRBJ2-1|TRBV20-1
SAREQGGSYNEQF
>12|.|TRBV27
ASGDPDGYNEQY
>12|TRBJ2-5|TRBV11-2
ASSLSQDQETQY
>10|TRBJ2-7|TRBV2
ASMPGPYEQY
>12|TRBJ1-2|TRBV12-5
ASSLSNRGPGYT
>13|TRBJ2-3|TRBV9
ASSVWQGGTDTQY
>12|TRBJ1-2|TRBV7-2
ASILSDRPYGYT
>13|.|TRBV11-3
ASSLGAVQNNEQY
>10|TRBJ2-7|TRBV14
ASGRQSYEQY
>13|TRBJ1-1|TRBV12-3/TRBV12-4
ASSLRQGGDTEAF
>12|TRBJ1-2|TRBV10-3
AISEGQRGYGYT
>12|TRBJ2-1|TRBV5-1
ASSPQGADNEQF
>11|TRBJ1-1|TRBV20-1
STERAENPEAF
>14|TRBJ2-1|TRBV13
ASSSKPGQGDVGQF
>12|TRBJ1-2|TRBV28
ASSLNREYYGYT
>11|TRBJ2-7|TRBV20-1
SASPGGSNEQY
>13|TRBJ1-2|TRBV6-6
ASSYFALKEDGYT